This T cell receptor beta chain appears in the sequencing data of a study of OX40 agonist ivuxolimab in advanced cancers. Using immunoSEQ multiplex PCR, the repertoire was profiled, and TCRdb retains in-frame clones only, with some absent. Of some 57,000 clones in the sample, roughly four fifths were seen once. The V and J ends lost 11 bases and 9 bases, in that order; junction bases with no gene match: 14. CDR3 size: 13 residues. Germline CDR1 reads SNHLY; CDR2 reads FYNNEI. Material: CD4+ or CD8+ T cells sorted from blood, obtained in a trial of the OX40 agonist ivuxolimab. The sequence came from an adult with an advanced solid tumor such as melanoma, head and neck, liver or kidney cancer. V usage is TRBV2 and J usage is TRBJ2-7, with TRBD1 matching 9 bases. The DNA for the CDR3 is TGTGCCTCCGGGGGGACAGGGACTACTGTGCAGTACTTC. It translates to CASGGTGTTVQYF.